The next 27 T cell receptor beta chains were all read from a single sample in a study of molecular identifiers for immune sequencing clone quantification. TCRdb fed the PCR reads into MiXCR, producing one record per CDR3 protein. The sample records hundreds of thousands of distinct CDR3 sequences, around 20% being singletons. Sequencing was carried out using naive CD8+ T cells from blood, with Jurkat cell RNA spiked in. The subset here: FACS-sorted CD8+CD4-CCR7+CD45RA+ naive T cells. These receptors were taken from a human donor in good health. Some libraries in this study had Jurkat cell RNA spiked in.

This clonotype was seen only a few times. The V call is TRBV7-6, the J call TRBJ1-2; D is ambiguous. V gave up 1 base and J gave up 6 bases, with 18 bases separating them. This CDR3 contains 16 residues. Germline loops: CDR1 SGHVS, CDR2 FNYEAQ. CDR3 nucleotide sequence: TGTGCCAGCAGCTTAGATCCCCCCCCCCGACAAGATGGCTACACCTTC. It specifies CASSLDPPPRQDGYTF.

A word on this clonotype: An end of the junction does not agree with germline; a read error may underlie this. The CDR3 region is CASSVPAGAGELLF. The CDR3 DNA sequence: TGTGCCAGCAGTGTGCCAGCCGGGGCCGGGGAGCTGCTTTTT. The chain uses TRBV2 and TRBJ2-2; possibly TRBD1 or TRBD2 for D (5 bases each). The germline CDR1 and CDR2 sequences are SNHLY and FYNNEI. CDR3 size: 14 residues.

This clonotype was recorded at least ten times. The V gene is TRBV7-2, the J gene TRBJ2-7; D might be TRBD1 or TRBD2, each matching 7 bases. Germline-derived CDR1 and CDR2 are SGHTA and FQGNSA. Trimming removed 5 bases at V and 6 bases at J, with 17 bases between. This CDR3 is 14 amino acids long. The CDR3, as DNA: TGTGCCAGCAGCCCCAGGGGGGGGGCTCTCGAGCAGTACTTC. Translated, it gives CASSPRGGALEQYF. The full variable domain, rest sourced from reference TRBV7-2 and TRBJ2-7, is GAGVSQSPSNKVTEKGKDVELRCDPISGHTALYWYRQSLGQGLEFLIYFQGNSAPDKSGLPSDRFSAERTGGSVSTLTIQRTQQEDSAVYLCASSPRGGALEQYFGPGTRLTVT.

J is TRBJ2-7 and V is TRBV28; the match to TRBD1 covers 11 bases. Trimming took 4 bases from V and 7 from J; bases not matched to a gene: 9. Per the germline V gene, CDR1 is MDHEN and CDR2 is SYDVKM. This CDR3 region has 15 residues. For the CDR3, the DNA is TGTGCCAGCAGTTCGCCCGGACAGGGGGCAGGAGAGCAGTACTTC. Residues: CASSSPGQGAGEQYF. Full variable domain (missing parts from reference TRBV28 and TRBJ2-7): DVKVTQSSRYLVKRTGEKVFLECVQDMDHENMFWYRQDPGLGLRLIYFSYDVKMKEKGDIPEGYSVSREKKERFSLILESASTNQTSMYLCASSSPGQGAGEQYFGPGTRLTVT.

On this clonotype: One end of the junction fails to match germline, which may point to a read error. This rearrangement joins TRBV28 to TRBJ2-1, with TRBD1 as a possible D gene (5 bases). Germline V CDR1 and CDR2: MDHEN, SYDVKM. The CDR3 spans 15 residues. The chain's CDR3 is CASSLWGGSYNEQLF. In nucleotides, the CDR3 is TGTGCCAGCAGTTTGTGGGGCGGCTCCTACAATGAGCAGCTCTTC.

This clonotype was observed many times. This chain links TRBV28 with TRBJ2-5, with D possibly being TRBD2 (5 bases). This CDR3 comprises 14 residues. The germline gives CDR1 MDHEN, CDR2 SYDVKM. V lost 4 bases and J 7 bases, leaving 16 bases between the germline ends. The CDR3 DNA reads TGTGCCAGCAGTTCCGGACTCGGATCGGGGACCCAGTACTTC. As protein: CASSSGLGSGTQYF.

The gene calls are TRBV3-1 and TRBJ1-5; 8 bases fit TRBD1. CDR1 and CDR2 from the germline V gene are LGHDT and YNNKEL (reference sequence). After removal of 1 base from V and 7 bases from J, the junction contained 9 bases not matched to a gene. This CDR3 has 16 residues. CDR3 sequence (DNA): TGTGCCAGCAGCCAAGGTAGGCAGGGGGCCTGGCAGCCCCAGCATTTT. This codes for CASSQGRQGAWQPQHF.

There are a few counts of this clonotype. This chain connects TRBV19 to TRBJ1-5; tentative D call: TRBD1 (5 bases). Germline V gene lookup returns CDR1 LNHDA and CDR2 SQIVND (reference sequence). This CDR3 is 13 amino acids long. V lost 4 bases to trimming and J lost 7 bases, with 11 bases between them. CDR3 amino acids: CASSTGNRQPQHF. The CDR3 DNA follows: TGTGCCAGTAGTACTGGTAACAGGCAGCCCCAGCATTTT.

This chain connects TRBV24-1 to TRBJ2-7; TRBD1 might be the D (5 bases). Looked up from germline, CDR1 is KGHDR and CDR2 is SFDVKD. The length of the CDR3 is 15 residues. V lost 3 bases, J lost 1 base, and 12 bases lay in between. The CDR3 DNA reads TGTGCCACCAGTGATGGTGACAGTCCATCCTACGAGCAGTACTTC. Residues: CATSDGDSPSYEQYF.

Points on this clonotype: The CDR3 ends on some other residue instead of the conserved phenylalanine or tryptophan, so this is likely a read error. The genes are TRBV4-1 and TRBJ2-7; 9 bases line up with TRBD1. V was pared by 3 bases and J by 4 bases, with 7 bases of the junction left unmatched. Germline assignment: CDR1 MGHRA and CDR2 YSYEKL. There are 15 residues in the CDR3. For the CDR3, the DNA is TGCGCCAGCAGCCAGGCACAGGGGGCTGGGTACGAGCAGTACCTC. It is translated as CASSQAQGAGYEQYL.

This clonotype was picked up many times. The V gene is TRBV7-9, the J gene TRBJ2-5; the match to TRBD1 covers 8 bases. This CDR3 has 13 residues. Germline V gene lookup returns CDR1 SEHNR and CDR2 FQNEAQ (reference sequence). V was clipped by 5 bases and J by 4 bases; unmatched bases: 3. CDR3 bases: TGTGCCAGCAGCCAGACAGGGGTAGAGACCCAGTACTTC. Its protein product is CASSQTGVETQYF. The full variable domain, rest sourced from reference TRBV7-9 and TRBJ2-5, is DTGVSQNPRHKITKRGQNVTFRCDPISEHNRLYWYRQTLGQGPEFLTYFQNEAQLEKSRLLSDRFSAERPKGSFSTLEIQRTEQGDSAMYLCASSQTGVETQYFGPGTRLLVL.

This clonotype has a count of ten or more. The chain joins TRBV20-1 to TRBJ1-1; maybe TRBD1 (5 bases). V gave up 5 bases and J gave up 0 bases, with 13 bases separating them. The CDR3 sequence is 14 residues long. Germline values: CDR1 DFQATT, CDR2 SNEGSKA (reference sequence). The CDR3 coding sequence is TGCAGTGCTTCCCAGACAGTTTTGAACACTGAAGCTTTCTTT. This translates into CSASQTVLNTEAFF.

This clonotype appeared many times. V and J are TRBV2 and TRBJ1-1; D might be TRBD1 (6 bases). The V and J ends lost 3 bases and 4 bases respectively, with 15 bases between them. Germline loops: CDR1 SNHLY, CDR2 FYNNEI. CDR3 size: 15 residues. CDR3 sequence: CASSEGRGMATEAFF. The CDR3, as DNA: TGTGCCAGCAGTGAGGGCAGGGGCATGGCCACTGAAGCTTTCTTT.

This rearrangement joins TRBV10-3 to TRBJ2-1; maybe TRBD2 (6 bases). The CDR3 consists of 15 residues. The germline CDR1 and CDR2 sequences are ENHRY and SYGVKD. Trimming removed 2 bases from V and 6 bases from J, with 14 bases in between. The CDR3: CAISEMGLGVNEQFF. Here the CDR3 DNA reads TGTGCCATCAGTGAGATGGGACTGGGGGTCAATGAGCAGTTCTTC.

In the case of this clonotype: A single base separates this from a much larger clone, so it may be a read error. In DNA, the CDR3 is TGTGCCAGCAGTTTGAGATGGGAGCAGTACTTC. It is translated as CASSLRWEQYF. This chain connects TRBV6-5 to TRBJ2-7; no clear D gene. The germline V and J ends were trimmed by 4 bases and 7 bases, with 8 bases remaining between them. This CDR3 has 11 residues. Germline CDR1 and CDR2: MNHEY and SVGAGI.

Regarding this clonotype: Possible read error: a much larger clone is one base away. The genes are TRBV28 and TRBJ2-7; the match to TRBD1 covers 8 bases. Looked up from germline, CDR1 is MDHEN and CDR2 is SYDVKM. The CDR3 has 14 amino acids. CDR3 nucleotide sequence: TGTGCCAGCAGTCGGACAGGGAGCTCCTACGTGCAGTACTTC. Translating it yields CASSRTGSSYVQYF.

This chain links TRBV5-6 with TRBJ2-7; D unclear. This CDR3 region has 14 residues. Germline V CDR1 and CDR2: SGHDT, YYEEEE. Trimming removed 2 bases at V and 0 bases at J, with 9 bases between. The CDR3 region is CASSFEQFSYEQYF. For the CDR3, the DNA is TGTGCCAGCAGCTTTGAACAGTTCTCCTACGAGCAGTACTTC.

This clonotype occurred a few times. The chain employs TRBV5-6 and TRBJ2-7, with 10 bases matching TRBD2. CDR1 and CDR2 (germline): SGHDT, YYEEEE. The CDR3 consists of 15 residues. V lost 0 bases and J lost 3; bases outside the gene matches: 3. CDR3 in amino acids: CASSLGGLANYEQYF. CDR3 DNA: TGTGCCAGCAGCTTGGGGGGACTAGCGAACTACGAGCAGTACTTC. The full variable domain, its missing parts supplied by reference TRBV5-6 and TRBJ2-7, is DAGVTQSPTHLIKTRGQQVTLRCSPKSGHDTVSWYQQALGQGPQFIFQYYEEEERQRGNFPDRFSGHQFPNYSSELNVNALLLGDSALYLCASSLGGLANYEQYFGPGTRLTVT.

Here the CDR3 DNA reads TGTGCCACCAGTGACTGGGACGGCTATGGCTACACCTTC. This gives the protein CATSDWDGYGYTF. V usage is TRBV24-1 and J usage is TRBJ1-2; possible D gene TRBD1, 5 bases. Trimming stripped 4 bases from V and 4 bases from J, with 9 bases between. Looked up from germline, CDR1 is KGHDR and CDR2 is SFDVKD. The CDR3 runs 13 residues.

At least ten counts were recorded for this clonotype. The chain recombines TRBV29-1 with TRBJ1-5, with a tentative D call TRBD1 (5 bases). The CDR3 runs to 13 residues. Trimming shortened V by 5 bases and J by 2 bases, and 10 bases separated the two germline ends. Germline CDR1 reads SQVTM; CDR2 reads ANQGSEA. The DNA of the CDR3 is TGCAGCGTTCTTCCGGGGGGCAATCAGCCCCAGCATTTT. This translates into CSVLPGGNQPQHF.

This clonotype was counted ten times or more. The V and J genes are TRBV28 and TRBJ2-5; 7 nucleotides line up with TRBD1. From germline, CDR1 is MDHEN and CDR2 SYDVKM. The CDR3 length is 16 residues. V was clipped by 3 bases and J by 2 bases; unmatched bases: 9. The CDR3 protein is CASSFRLGTVQETQYF. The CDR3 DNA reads TGTGCCAGCAGTTTCCGCCTCGGGACAGTACAAGAGACCCAGTACTTC.

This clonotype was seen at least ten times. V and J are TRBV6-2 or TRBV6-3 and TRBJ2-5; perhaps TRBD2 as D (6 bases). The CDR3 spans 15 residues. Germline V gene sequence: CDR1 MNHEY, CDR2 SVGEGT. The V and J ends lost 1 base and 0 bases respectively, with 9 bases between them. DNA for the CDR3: TGTGCCAGCAGTTACTTGGCGGGATACCAAGAGACCCAGTACTTC. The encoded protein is CASSYLAGYQETQYF.

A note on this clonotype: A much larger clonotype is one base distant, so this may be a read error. CDR3 sequence: CARSVGLAGDGQFF. Here the CDR3 DNA reads TGTGCCCGGAGTGTTGGTCTAGCGGGAGACGGGCAGTTCTTC. The chain employs TRBV30 and TRBJ2-1; TRBD2 agrees at 10 bases. The CDR3 loop spans 14 amino acids. Germline CDR1 is GTSNPN and CDR2 is SVGIG (reference sequence). The variable domain in full, completed from reference TRBV30 and TRBJ2-1, reads SQTIHQWPATLVQPVGSPLSLECTVEGTSNPNLYWYRQAAGRGLQLLFYSVGIGQISSEVPQNLSASRPQDRQFILSSKKLLLSDSGFYLCARSVGLAGDGQFFGPGTRLTVL.

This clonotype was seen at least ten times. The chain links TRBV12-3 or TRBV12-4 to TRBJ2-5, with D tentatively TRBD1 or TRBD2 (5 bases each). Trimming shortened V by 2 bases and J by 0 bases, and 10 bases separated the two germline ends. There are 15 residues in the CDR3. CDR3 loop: CASSLWDQHQETQYF. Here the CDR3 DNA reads TGTGCCAGCAGTTTATGGGACCAACACCAAGAGACCCAGTACTTC.

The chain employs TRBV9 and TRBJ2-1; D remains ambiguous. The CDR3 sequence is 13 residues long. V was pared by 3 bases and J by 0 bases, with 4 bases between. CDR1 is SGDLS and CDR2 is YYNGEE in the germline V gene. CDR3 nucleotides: TGTGCCAGCAGCGCCGCCTCCTACAATGAGCAGTTCTTC. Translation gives CASSAASYNEQFF.

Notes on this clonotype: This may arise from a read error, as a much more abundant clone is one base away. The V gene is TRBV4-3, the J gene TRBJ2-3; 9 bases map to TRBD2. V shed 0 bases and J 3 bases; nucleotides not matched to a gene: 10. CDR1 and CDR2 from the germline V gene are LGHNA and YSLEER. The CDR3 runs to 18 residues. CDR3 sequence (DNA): TGCGCCAGCAGCCAAGATAGGGTAGCGGGAGCTGCGACAGATACGCAGTATTTT. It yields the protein CASSQDRVAGAATDTQYF.

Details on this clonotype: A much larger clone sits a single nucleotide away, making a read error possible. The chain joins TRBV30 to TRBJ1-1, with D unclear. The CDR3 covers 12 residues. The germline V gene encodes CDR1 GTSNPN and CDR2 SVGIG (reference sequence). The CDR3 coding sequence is TGTGCCTGGGACGGCATGAAAACTGAAGCTCTCTTT. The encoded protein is CAWDGMKTEALF. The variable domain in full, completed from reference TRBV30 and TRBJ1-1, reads SQTIHQWPATLVQPVGSPLSLECTVEGTSNPNLYWYRQAAGRGLQLLFYSVGIGQISSEVPQNLSASRPQDRQFILSSKKLLLSDSGFYLCAWDGMKTEALFGQGTRLTVV.